The 18 T cell receptor beta chains below were found in one sample sequenced in a study of graft-versus-host responses after intestinal transplantation. These receptors' targets are unknown. Sequencing used immunoSEQ multiplex PCR; TCRdb keeps in-frame clones, though not all of them. The data hold 85,000 to 130,000 clones, with approximately 84% observed a single time. This specimen consisted of unstimulated CD4+ T cells sorted from spleen or lymph node cells, obtained before intestinal transplant. All receptors come from a human donor who received an intestinal transplant.

This clone has a single count. The V and J genes are TRBV6-1 and TRBJ1-6, with a tentative D call TRBD1 (5 bases). Germline CDR1 and CDR2: MNHNS and SASEGT. Trimming shortened V by 5 bases and J by 4 bases, and 12 bases separated the two germline ends. The CDR3 covers 15 residues. The chain's CDR3 is CASSPPGLYNSPLHF. The CDR3 nucleotides are TGTGCCAGCAGTCCACCGGGACTTTATAATTCACCCCTCCACTTT.

The genes are TRBV19 and TRBJ2-1; D remains unclear. The germline gives CDR1 LNHDA, CDR2 SQIVND (reference sequence). V was trimmed by 3 bases and J by 8 bases, leaving 8 bases between them. CDR3 length: 12 amino acids. The CDR3 protein is CASSMVGDEQFF. DNA of the CDR3: TGTGCCAGTAGTATGGTTGGGGATGAGCAGTTCTTC.

The CDR3 loop reads CASTSGRVGELFF. The DNA for the CDR3 is TGTGCCAGCACTAGCGGAAGGGTCGGGGAGCTGTTTTTT. The chain combines TRBV28 with TRBJ2-2; 7 positions agree with TRBD2. CDR1 is MDHEN and CDR2 is SYDVKM in the germline V gene. The CDR3 sequence is 13 residues long. V dropped 7 bases and J dropped 7; count of bases not matched to a gene: 6.

In the case of this clone: Different DNA sequences within this sample yield the same CDR3. The rearrangement uses TRBV7-3 and TRBJ2-1; D uncertain. Germline V CDR1 and CDR2: SGHTA, FQGTGA. Trimming shortened V by 0 bases and J by 13 bases, and 10 bases separated the two germline ends. This CDR3 is built from 12 residues. The CDR3 here is CASSLTSSEQFF. DNA of the CDR3: TGTGCCAGCAGCTTAACTAGTAGTGAACAGTTCTTC.

The chain links TRBV29-1 to TRBJ1-1; possibly TRBD1 for D (5 bases). The germline gives CDR1 SQVTM, CDR2 ANQGSEA. Trimming took off 1 base at V and 3 bases at J, with 12 bases between the two ends. The CDR3 has 14 amino acids. CDR3 sequence reads: CSVEAWGADTEAFF. The CDR3 nucleotides read TGCAGCGTTGAAGCGTGGGGCGCGGACACTGAAGCTTTCTTT.

This clone was detected only once. The chain uses TRBV5-4 and TRBJ1-2, with 7 bases identical to TRBD1. The CDR3 covers 14 residues. Trimming cost V 5 bases and J 2 bases; bases outside gene matches: 6. Per germline, CDR1 SGHNT and CDR2 YYREEE (reference sequence). CDR3 in amino acids: CASSRQGLNYGYTF. The CDR3, as DNA: TGTGCCAGCAGTAGACAGGGATTGAACTATGGCTACACCTTC.

The chain couples TRBV7-9 to TRBJ1-6, with D unresolved. Between the trimmed V and J ends, which lost 1 base and 3 bases, there was a span of 4 bases. Germline V CDR1 and CDR2: SEHNR, FQNEAQ (reference sequence). There are 14 residues in the CDR3. The CDR3 nucleotides read TGTGCCAGCAGCTTAGGCAGCTATAATTCACCCCTCCACTTT. As protein: CASSLGSYNSPLHF. The full variable domain, completed using reference TRBV7-9 and TRBJ1-6, is DTGVSQNPRHKITKRGQNVTFRCDPISEHNRLYWYRQTLGQGPEFLTYFQNEAQLEKSRLLSDRFSAERPKGSFSTLEIQRTEQGDSAMYLCASSLGSYNSPLHFGNGTRLTVT.

This clone was counted once. The chain uses TRBV2 and TRBJ1-4; D may be TRBD1 (6 bases). The CDR3 is made up of 14 amino acids. Germline values: CDR1 SNHLY, CDR2 FYNNEI. The V and J ends lost 7 bases and 7 bases respectively, with 16 bases between them. CDR3 nucleotides: TGTGCCAGCACCCGAGGGGGTTTCCTTGAAAAACTGTTTTTT. As protein: CASTRGGFLEKLFF.

V is TRBV29-1 and J is TRBJ1-2; tentatively, D is TRBD1 (6 bases). The V end lost 4 bases, the J end lost 8 bases, and 20 bases lay between the germline ends. The V gene's germline CDR1 is SQVTM and CDR2 ANQGSEA. The CDR3 runs 14 residues. The CDR3 is CSVVPRQAARGYTF. In nucleotides, the CDR3 is TGCAGCGTTGTGCCGAGACAGGCGGCGCGAGGCTACACCTTC. Complete variable domain (other parts from reference TRBV29-1 and TRBJ1-2): SAVISQKPSRDICQRGTSLTIQCQVDSQVTMMFWYRQQPGQSLTLIATANQGSEATYESGFVIDKFPISRPNLTFSTLTVSNMSPEDSSIYLCSVVPRQAARGYTFGSGTRLTVV.

This clone came up a few times. The chain links TRBV6-5 to TRBJ1-6; D call uncertain. The CDR3 length is 15 residues. Trimming left V 5 bases short and J 8 bases short, with 16 bases between. Germline assignment: CDR1 MNHEY and CDR2 SVGAGI. Here the CDR3 reads CASSPSLRRDSPLHF. The CDR3 DNA is TGTGCCAGCAGTCCCTCTCTGAGGCGAGATTCACCCCTCCACTTT.

The genes are TRBV15 and TRBJ2-3; TRBD1 matches at 7 bases. Germline V gene sequence: CDR1 LNHNV, CDR2 YYDKDF (reference sequence). CDR3 length: 16 amino acids. Unmatched junction bases numbered 5, after V lost 0 bases and J lost 2 bases. CDR3 residues: CATSRDRQGPTDTQYF. DNA of the CDR3: TGTGCCACCAGCAGAGACAGACAGGGACCCACAGATACGCAGTATTTT.

The chain couples TRBV27 to TRBJ1-5, with D uncertain. Germline CDR1 and CDR2: MNHEY and SMNVEV (reference sequence). CDR3 length: 13 residues. Trimming stripped 0 bases from V and 11 bases from J, with 11 bases between. The CDR3 region has the DNA TGTGCCAGCAGTTTATCCGACGGCCTGGCCCAGCATTTT. Protein sequence: CASSLSDGLAQHF.

The V and J genes are TRBV11-2 and TRBJ1-2; maybe TRBD1 (5 bases). The V and J ends lost 5 bases and 8 bases respectively, with 18 bases between them. The CDR3 is 14 amino acids. In germline, CDR1 is SGHAT, CDR2 FQNNGV. CDR3 protein: CASSAYSQGIGYTF. Written as DNA, the CDR3 is TGTGCCAGCAGCGCCTATTCGCAGGGTATAGGCTACACCTTC.

V usage is TRBV6-7 and J usage is TRBJ1-5; TRBD1 matches at 7 bases. TRBV6-7 is an ORF; its function is uncertain. V shed 0 bases and J 3 bases; nucleotides not matched to a gene: 11. The CDR3 sequence is 18 residues long. CDR3: CASSYSPPQGILNQPQHF. In DNA form, the CDR3 reads TGTGCCAGCAGTTACTCACCCCCACAGGGGATCCTCAATCAGCCCCAGCATTTT.

The chain combines TRBV5-1 with TRBJ2-7; 8 bases are shared with TRBD2. The germline V gene encodes CDR1 SGHRS and CDR2 YFSETQ. With V trimmed by 0 bases and J by 2 bases, 7 bases remained unmatched. The CDR3 runs 16 residues. CDR3 bases: TGCGCCAGCAGCTTGGCGGCGCGGGGGGAAACCTACGAGCAGTACTTC. It is translated as CASSLAARGETYEQYF. Full variable domain (outside the CDR3, taken from reference TRBV5-1 and TRBJ2-7): KAGVTQTPRYLIKTRGQQVTLSCSPISGHRSVSWYQQTPGQGLQFLFEYFSETQRNKGNFPGRFSGRQFSNSRSEMNVSTLELGDSALYLCASSLAARGETYEQYFGPGTRLTVT.

The rearrangement links TRBV4-1 to TRBJ1-2; D unclear. CDR1 and CDR2 from the germline V gene are MGHRA and YSYEKL. V shed 1 base and J shed 4 bases, with 4 bases lying between them. This CDR3 contains 12 residues. CDR3 sequence reads: CASSQGIYGYTF. Written as DNA, the CDR3 is TGCGCCAGCAGCCAAGGGATCTATGGCTACACCTTC.

Note on this clone: The missing conserved phenylalanine or tryptophan at the end of this CDR3 makes a read error likely. Because the CDR3's place on the DNA is in doubt, the DNA is left out and the CDR3 is given as listed by TCRdb. The V gene is TRBV30, the J gene TRBJ2-7; the table's TRBD1 call for D was not verified on the DNA. Germline-derived CDR1 and CDR2 are GTSNPN and SVGIG (reference sequence). The CDR3 totals 11 residues, both ends included. This chain's CDR3 is CAWSLRGLEVY.

This clone was seen a few times. The chain is built from TRBV2 and TRBJ1-4, with D maybe TRBD1 (6 bases). This CDR3 spans 13 amino acids. Germline loops: CDR1 SNHLY, CDR2 FYNNEI. The V end was cut by 4 bases, the J end by 8 bases, with 11 bases between. CDR3 DNA: TGTGCCAGCAGTGCAGGGGCTCGGGAAAAACTGTTTTTT. Translated, it gives CASSAGAREKLFF. Drawing the rest from reference TRBV2 and TRBJ1-4, the complete variable domain is EPEVTQTPSHQVTQMGQEVILRCVPISNHLYFYWYRQILGQKVEFLVSFYNNEISEKSEIFDDQFSVERPDGSNFTLKIRSTKLEDSAMYFCASSAGAREKLFFGSGTQLSVL.